The 19 T cell receptor beta chains below all came from one sample that was sequenced in a study of read filtering for tumor transcriptome and immune sequencing. This library used approximately 0.4 ug RNA and molecular barcoded adaptors spanning alpha/delta and beta/gamma chains. TCRdb itself ran the reads through MiXCR, one entry per CDR3 protein. The sample carries fewer than 30,000 distinct CDR3 sequences, around 15% recorded once. The sample comprised a population of CD138-negative cells sorted from bone marrow. The receptors come from a donor at least 40 years old with multiple myeloma.

The sample holds many counts of this clonotype. The chain employs TRBV6-5 and TRBJ1-6, with 8 bases matching TRBD1. This CDR3 is 14 amino acids long. Germline CDR1 and CDR2: MNHEY and SVGAGI. The ends lost 6 bases at V and 13 bases at J; junction bases unmatched: 11. DNA of the CDR3: TGTGCCAGCAGGGGGGACAGGCTGGGGAGGCCCCTCCACTTT. Protein sequence: CASRGDRLGRPLHF.

In the case of this clonotype: A much larger clone is a single base away; this may be a read error. This rearrangement joins TRBV19 to TRBJ1-5; no definite D call. The CDR3 is 11 residues long. Germline V lookup: CDR1 LNHDA, CDR2 SQIVND (reference sequence). Here the CDR3 reads CASSAVEPQRF. CDR3 in DNA: TGTGCCAGTAGTGCGGTTGAGCCCCAGCGTTTT.

This clonotype showed up just a few times. The chain carries TRBV7-3 and TRBJ2-6, with 11 bases fitting TRBD2. V trimming: 5 bases; J trimming: 1 base; junction bases outside the gene matches: 7. CDR1 is SGHTA, CDR2 FQGTGA, per germline. The CDR3 extends over 18 amino acids. The chain's CDR3 is CASSPKLAGASGANVLTF. In nucleotides, the CDR3 is TGTGCCAGCAGCCCCAAACTAGCGGGAGCGTCTGGGGCCAACGTCCTGACTTTC.

The sample holds many counts of this clonotype. The chain joins TRBV7-3 to TRBJ1-1; TRBD1 might be the D (5 bases). There are 13 residues in the CDR3. The V end lost 5 bases, the J end lost 2 bases, and 9 bases lay between the germline ends. In germline, CDR1 is SGHTA, CDR2 FQGTGA. CDR3 region: CASSPGRNTEAFF. Written as DNA, the CDR3 is TGTGCCAGCAGCCCAGGGAGAAACACTGAAGCTTTCTTT.

This clonotype came up many times. The chain joins TRBV30 to TRBJ1-2; no definite D call. Trimming took off 0 bases at V and 8 bases at J, with 16 bases between the two ends. Per germline, CDR1 GTSNPN and CDR2 SVGIG (reference sequence). The CDR3 loop spans 14 amino acids. Here the CDR3 DNA reads TGTGCCTGGAGTGTACACGGGGAGACTGGGGGCTACACCTTC. Its protein is CAWSVHGETGGYTF.

This clonotype appeared many times. The CDR3 loop is CSAREVREGVNTEAFF. CDR3 bases: TGCAGTGCTAGAGAAGTCAGGGAGGGGGTGAACACTGAAGCTTTCTTT. V usage is TRBV20-1 and J usage is TRBJ1-1; a possible D gene is TRBD1 (6 bases). Germline values: CDR1 DFQATT, CDR2 SNEGSKA (reference sequence). Between the trimmed V and J ends, which lost 0 bases and 0 bases, there was a span of 14 bases. There are 16 residues in the CDR3.

The sample holds many counts of this clonotype. The chain combines TRBV29-1 with TRBJ2-3, with a possible D match to TRBD2 (6 bases). V was clipped by 4 bases and J by 2 bases, with 13 bases between them. Per germline, CDR1 SQVTM and CDR2 ANQGSEA. The CDR3 runs 14 residues. The CDR3 region has the DNA TGCAGCGTTGCCTTAGCGGCTATCACAGATACGCAGTATTTT. Its protein is CSVALAAITDTQYF.

Many counts were recorded for this clonotype. CDR3 sequence reads: CASSQAGTNTGELFF. The DNA for the CDR3 is TGTGCCAGCTCACAGGCAGGGACGAACACCGGGGAGCTGTTTTTT. V gene TRBV18 combines with J gene TRBJ2-2, with a tentative D call TRBD1 (5 bases). V gave up 4 bases and J gave up 0 bases, with 9 bases separating them. Germline CDR1 and CDR2: KGHSH and LQKENI. This CDR3 region has 15 residues.

This clonotype was counted at least ten times. One end of the junction varies from germline; a read error may be responsible. The genes are TRBV7-9 and TRBJ2-7, with D possibly called TRBD1 or TRBD2 (7 bases each). The CDR3 has 16 residues. The germline V gene has CDR1 SEHNR and CDR2 FQNEAQ (reference sequence). DNA of the CDR3: TGTGCCAGCAGCTTAAGGGGGGGAGACAGGGACTACGGGCAGTACTTC. It specifies CASSLRGGDRDYGQYF.

The chain is built from TRBV7-9 and TRBJ2-5; TRBD2 might be the D (5 bases). Trimming removed 1 base at V and 5 bases at J, with 8 bases between. This CDR3 contains 13 residues. CDR1 and CDR2 from the germline V gene are SEHNR and FQNEAQ (reference sequence). CDR3 in DNA: TGTGCCAGCAGCTTAGTCTGGGAGGAGACCCAGTACTTC. Its translation: CASSLVWEETQYF.

This clonotype occurred a few times. The chain has TRBV6-5 and TRBJ2-3; 10 bases are shared with TRBD2. The V gene's germline CDR1 is MNHEY and CDR2 SVGAGI. This CDR3 has 16 amino acids. The trim removed 0 bases at V and 5 bases at J, leaving 5 bases unmatched. The CDR3: CASSYSTSGTQDTQYF. CDR3 DNA: TGTGCCAGCAGTTACTCCACTAGCGGGACTCAAGATACGCAGTATTTT.

In regard to this clonotype: This could be a read error, since a much larger clone is one nucleotide away. Because it lacks the conserved phenylalanine or tryptophan at the end, this CDR3 is likely a read error. As DNA, the CDR3 is TGCAGCGTTATACAGGGGGCAGGTGACAAAGATACGCAGTATCTT. As protein: CSVIQGAGDKDTQYL. The V and J genes are TRBV29-1 and TRBJ2-3; 9 bases line up with TRBD1. The germline CDR1 and CDR2 sequences are SQVTM and ANQGSEA. V lost 5 bases and J lost 5; bases outside the gene matches: 11. The CDR3 runs 15 residues.

Worth noting for this clonotype: A far larger clone is only one base removed, so a read error is likely. The rearrangement uses TRBV6-5 and TRBJ1-1; D is uncertain. The CDR3 is made up of 11 amino acids. Germline values: CDR1 MNHEY, CDR2 SVGAGI. This chain's CDR3 is CASNRNTGAFF. As DNA, the CDR3 is TGTGCCAGCAACCGGAACACTGGAGCTTTCTTT.

This clonotype was observed many times. This chain links TRBV24-1 with TRBJ2-2; D gene unclear. Trimming left V 8 bases short and J 6 bases short, with 12 bases between. The CDR3 totals 13 residues. Germline V gene sequence: CDR1 KGHDR, CDR2 SFDVKD. CDR3 region: CATMGRVAGELFF. In DNA form, the CDR3 reads TGTGCCACCATGGGTAGGGTGGCCGGGGAGCTGTTTTTT.

This clonotype has ten or more counts. The chain is built from TRBV29-1 and TRBJ1-6; D remains ambiguous. CDR1 is SQVTM and CDR2 is ANQGSEA in the germline V gene. Trimming shortened V by 4 bases and J by 3 bases, and 7 bases separated the two germline ends. This CDR3 is built from 13 residues. The DNA of the CDR3 is TGCAGCGTTGCTGAGGACTATAATTCACCCCTCCACTTT. Amino acid sequence: CSVAEDYNSPLHF.

This clonotype was found many times. The chain employs TRBV2 and TRBJ2-1, with 7 bases matching TRBD2. CDR1 and CDR2 from the germline V gene are SNHLY and FYNNEI. The CDR3 is 14 residues long. The junction had 7 bases not matched to a gene; V was cut back by 7 bases and J by 4 bases. CDR3 nucleotides: TGTGCCAGCACTAGGTCTAGCGGATACAATGAGCAGTTCTTC. It specifies CASTRSSGYNEQFF.

This clonotype was recorded at least ten times. The chain recombines TRBV28 with TRBJ2-7; D remains ambiguous. V was trimmed by 7 bases and J by 2 bases, leaving 6 bases between them. The CDR3 loop spans 11 amino acids. CDR1 and CDR2 from the germline V gene are MDHEN and SYDVKM. CDR3 nucleotide sequence: TGTGCCAGCACCGGACCCTACGAGCAGTACTTC. This gives the protein CASTGPYEQYF.

This clonotype was detected ten times or more. The chain uses TRBV6-5 and TRBJ2-1; 7 bases are shared with TRBD2. From germline, CDR1 is MNHEY and CDR2 SVGAGI. The trim removed 2 bases at V and 9 bases at J, leaving 7 bases unmatched. The CDR3 length is 14 residues. As DNA, the CDR3 is TGTGCCAGCAGTTACGACCCGCTAGCGGTTGAGCAGTTCTTC. This encodes CASSYDPLAVEQFF.

V is TRBV20-1 and J is TRBJ2-2, with D unresolved. Germline V gives CDR1 DFQATT, CDR2 SNEGSKA (reference sequence). The CDR3 has 15 amino acids. V was shortened by 3 bases and J by 6 bases, with 17 bases between the two germline ends. The CDR3, as DNA: TGCAGTGCTAGGCCTAACGGGCTTAACGCCGGGGAGCTGTTTTTT. It is translated as CSARPNGLNAGELFF.